Listed below are T cell receptor beta chains from one sample, sequenced in a study of shared clonotypes between healthy human individuals. Assay used: immunoSEQ multiplex PCR; TCRdb lists only in-frame clones, some missing. The sample consists of some 2,100,000 clones, nearly 97% of them appearing once. The specimen sequenced was naive CD4+ T cells sorted from blood. Receptors were obtained from a man aged 18 to 29 in good health. Each CDR3 is given with its conserved first and last residue. Fields, in order: V gene, clone size, J gene, D gene, CDR3 protein, CDR3 DNA. A D gene is named only where the DNA matches it firmly. Expanded clones get a size class; other rows say once, few or many, or leave the size out.

TRBV19,-,TRBJ1-5,-,CASRVYRDGGQPQHF,TGTGCCAGTAGAGTTTACAGGGACGGAGGACAGCCCCAGCATTTT
TRBV11-3,once,TRBJ1-6,-,CASSLGSDNSPLHF,TGTGCCAGCAGCTTAGGGTCCGATAATTCACCCCTCCACTTT
TRBV18,-,TRBJ1-2,-,CASDSGALNYGYTF,TGTGCCAGTGATAGTGGGGCCCTTAACTATGGCTACACCTTC
TRBV10-3,-,TRBJ2-5,-,CAISRDLPPSETQYF,TGTGCCATCAGTCGAGACCTCCCTCCTTCAGAGACCCAGTACTTC
TRBV5-4,-,TRBJ2-7,-,CASGFGPPPYEQYF,TGTGCCAGCGGCTTCGGGCCACCTCCCTACGAGCAGTACTTC
TRBV6-5,-,TRBJ2-7,TRBD1,CASSSGDRVSYEQYF,TGTGCCAGCAGTTCTGGGGACAGGGTTTCCTACGAGCAGTACTTC
TRBV6-5,-,TRBJ1-2,-,CASSYGGGDYGYTF,TGTGCCAGCAGTTACGGGGGGGGAGACTATGGCTACACCTTC
TRBV2,-,TRBJ2-7,TRBD1,CASSGQGATEQYF,TGTGCCAGCAGTGGACAGGGGGCGACCGAGCAGTACTTC
TRBV5-1,-,TRBJ2-7,TRBD2,CASSQGLADTYEQYF,TGCGCCAGCAGCCAGGGACTAGCGGACACCTACGAGCAGTACTTC
TRBV19,-,TRBJ2-7,TRBD1,CASRDRGSYEQYF,TGTGCCAGTCGCGACAGGGGCTCCTACGAGCAGTACTTC
TRBV19,-,TRBJ2-2,-,CASSIVVVGELFF,TGTGCCAGTAGTATCGTAGTCGTCGGGGAGCTGTTTTTT
TRBV5-4,-,TRBJ2-7,-,CASSSGLVLYEQYF,TGTGCCAGCAGTTCGGGACTCGTACTCTACGAGCAGTACTTC
TRBV4-2,-,TRBJ2-1,-,CASSQDAKGLYNEQFF,TGTGCCAGCAGCCAAGATGCGAAGGGGTTGTACAATGAGCAGTTCTTC
TRBV10-3,-,TRBJ1-4,TRBD1,CAISGGQNEKLFF,TGTGCCATCAGTGGGGGACAGAATGAAAAACTGTTTTTT
TRBV5-1,-,TRBJ1-2,TRBD1,CASSAPQGGFLGYTF,TGCGCCAGCAGCGCCCCCCAGGGGGGTTTCTTAGGCTACACCTTC
TRBV7-9,-,TRBJ2-7,-,CASSLVGNDEQYF,TGTGCCAGCAGCTTAGTGGGGAACGACGAGCAGTACTTC
TRBV5-1,-,TRBJ1-3,-,CASSSGQLGSGNTIYF,TGCGCCAGCAGCAGCGGACAATTAGGATCTGGAAACACCATATATTTT
TRBV5-3,-,TRBJ1-5,-,CARSIGGDSKGYSNQPQHF,TGTGCCAGAAGCATTGGTGGTGACAGTAAAGGCTATAGCAATCAGCCCCAGCATTTT